This TCR beta chain was sequenced for a study of T cell changes during pregnancy in multiple sclerosis. Data came from immunoSEQ multiplex PCR; TCRdb stores just in-frame clones and leaves some out. The sample has tens of thousands of clones, over 75% seen once. The CDR3 extends over 14 amino acids. Losses at the gene ends were 5 bases for V and 2 bases for J; bases not matched to a gene: 2. Germline CDR1 is SGHTA and CDR2 is FQGNSA. The material was CD4+ T cells from peripheral blood mononuclear cells, obtained before pregnancy. This TCR was sampled from a female donor with multiple sclerosis, enrolled in a pregnancy study. The V gene is TRBV7-2, the J gene TRBJ2-1, with 8 nucleotides matching TRBD1. CDR3: CASSADRAYNEQFF. As DNA, the CDR3 is TGTGCCAGCAGCGCGGACAGGGCCTACAATGAGCAGTTCTTC.